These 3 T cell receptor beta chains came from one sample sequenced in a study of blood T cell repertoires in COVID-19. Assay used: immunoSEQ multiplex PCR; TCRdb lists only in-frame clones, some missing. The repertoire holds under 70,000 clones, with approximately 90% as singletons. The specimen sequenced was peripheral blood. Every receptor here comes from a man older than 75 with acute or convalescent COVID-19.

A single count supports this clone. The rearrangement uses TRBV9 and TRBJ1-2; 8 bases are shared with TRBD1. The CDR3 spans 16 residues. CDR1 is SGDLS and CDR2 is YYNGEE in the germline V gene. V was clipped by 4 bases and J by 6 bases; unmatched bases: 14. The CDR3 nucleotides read TGTGCCAGCAGCCGTCAATTAAACAGGGGGGCCGATGGCTACACCTTC. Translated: CASSRQLNRGADGYTF.

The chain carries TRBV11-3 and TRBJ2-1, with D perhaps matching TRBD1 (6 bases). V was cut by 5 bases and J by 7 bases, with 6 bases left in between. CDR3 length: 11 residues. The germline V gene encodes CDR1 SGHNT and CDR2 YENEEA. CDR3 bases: TGTGCCAGCAGCCAGGGGAATGAGCAGTTCTTC. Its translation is CASSQGNEQFF.

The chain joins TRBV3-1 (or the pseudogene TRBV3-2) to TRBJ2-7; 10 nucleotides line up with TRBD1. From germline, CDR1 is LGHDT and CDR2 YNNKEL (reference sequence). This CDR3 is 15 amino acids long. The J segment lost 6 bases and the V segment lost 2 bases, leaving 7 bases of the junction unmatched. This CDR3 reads CASSQRGTGVSEQYF. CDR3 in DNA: TGTGCCAGCAGCCAACGTGGGACAGGGGTGAGCGAGCAGTACTTC.